This TCR beta chain was sequenced for a study of blood T cells in healthy people across ages (dated by TCRdb to between 2015 and 2017). Turning to the overall study: Template switching captured roughly one uniquely barcoded TCR beta cDNA molecule per two T cells in model experiments. Age-related changes in TCR beta repertoire diversity were measured in the study by deep sequencing normalized with unique cDNA molecular identifiers. Four age groups were formed from the donors: young (average 16 years), middle-aged (around 37), aged (about 62) and long-lived (82). To avoid experimental bias, donors of different ages were distributed randomly across sequencing lanes. The study analyzed two additional independent replicas of 1 million unique cDNA reads from the same blood draw for two donors, one aged 18 to 30 and one aged 80 or older. What the research found in general, with its limitations: The long-lived group showed more naive CD4+ T cells, fewer expanded clones and increased TCR diversity than the aged group, suggesting age selection. The percentage of naive T cells measured by flow cytometry correlated strongly with observed TCR beta diversity. As age increased, observed TCR beta diversity per million T cells dropped in a roughly linear way, and a significant reduction was already evident by age 40. Estimates of total diversity based on one million sequenced T cells were considered lower bounds and underestimates. Since profiling was done on bulk unsorted PBMCs, naive and antigen-experienced compartments could not be conclusively compared. Because donor CMV infection status was unknown, age-related changes in expanded clonotypes were potentially confounded.

Library generation was performed with 5' RACE. Sequencing relied on an Illumina HiSeq 2500. A second roughly 6 to 11 cycle PCR used a sample-barcoded 5' primer and a J-beta primer mix. Each TCR beta cDNA molecule received a unique molecular identifier from a template-switch 5' adaptor carrying 12 random nucleotides. Each sample yielded at least 2.5 million CDR3-containing paired-end reads. First-strand cDNA synthesis was performed from all RNA using the Mint cDNA synthesis kit, with priming by a TRBC-specific oligonucleotide. All cDNA was treated with uracil-DNA glycosylase and then went through a first 18-cycle PCR with the universal primers M1SS and BC2_uni_R. Per the authors' processing: For normalization, 1 million high-quality reads, each with a distinct molecular identifier, were randomly selected from each sample. Instead of being binned into consensus sequences, reads that shared molecular identifiers were thrown out. MiTCR, set to a Q25 quality threshold and the strictest error-elimination algorithm, was used for CDR3 identification, clonotype clustering and error correction. A nonparametric unseen species model using Euler transformation provided a lower-bound estimate of total TCR beta diversity. TCRdb itself trimmed the public reads at Q25 with fastp, ran MiXCR and retained productive beta chains. Rows with a matching CDR3 protein are joined into one entry that keeps the most common DNA and genes. TCRdb, not the original authors, processed these V and J calls. The table for this sample lists 1.2 million to 1.5 million distinct CDR3 sequences; roughly 40% of them were counted only once. The biggest ten clones account for approximately 7.9% of the sample.

Cut back by 9 bases and 15 bases, the V and J ends lie 21 bases apart. CDR1 MDHEN and CDR2 SYDVKM are derived from the germline V gene. The CDR3 goes from the cysteine to the phenylalanine over 12 residues. Here the CDR3 DNA is all that survives: 36 bases in frame from base 1. The donors were roughly 39 Caucasian individuals from Russia, aged roughly 6 to 100 years, who were systemically healthy. About 10 milliliters of peripheral blood were drawn from each donor into EDTA-treated Vacutainer tubes. Ficoll-Paque density-gradient centrifugation was used to isolate PBMCs, with at least 6.5 million per sample. Total RNA, at least 5.5 micrograms per sample, was extracted from PBMCs with Trizol reagent. Naive CD45RAhigh/CD27high T cell percentages were measured by flow cytometry on a PBMC aliquot from every donor. Points on this clonotype: Its antigen remains undetermined. One base away there is no much larger clone; base qualities are not given.

The specimen sequenced was blood. The clonotype originates from a woman between 18 and 29 years old in good health. Rearrangement joined TRBV28 to TRBJ2-1, and TRBD1 may be the D gene, going by 5 matching bases. Read as DNA, the sequence is TGTGCCAGTTCCTCAAGGGGCCCCTTGTCGTTCTTC. Translated, this gives CASSSRGPLSFF. With the rest looked up from the reference TRBV28 and TRBJ2-1 genes rather than sequenced, the full variable domain is DVKVTQSSRYLVKRTGEKVFLECVQDMDHENMFWYRQDPGLGLRLIYFSYDVKMKEKGDIPEGYSVSREKKERFSLILESASTNQTSMYLCASSSRGPLSFFGPGTRLTVL.